The 14 T cell receptor beta chains below come from one sample, sequenced in a study of blood T cells in healthy people across ages. It was with a sample-barcoded 5' primer and a J-beta primer mix that a second PCR of roughly 7 to 12 cycles was run. TCRdb re-derived calls from the 5' RACE reads in MiXCR, one entry per CDR3 protein. The sample includes roughly 800,000 distinct CDR3 sequences, 20% to 25% of them seen just once. The sample was also linked to a second study, of T cells of mothers and their children.

Material for sequencing was blood. The receptors shown here come from a boy between 10 and 17 years old in good health.

The chain carries TRBV5-8 and TRBJ1-1, with a possible D match to TRBD1 (5 bases). The V gene's germline CDR1 is SGHTS and CDR2 YDEGEE. With 1 base removed from V and 5 bases from J, the gap between germline ends came to 15 bases. This CDR3 contains 15 residues. In nucleotides, the CDR3 is TGTGCCAGCAGCTTGCCCGAGGGGCTCCTAACTGAAGCTTTCTTT. It encodes CASSLPEGLLTEAFF. Full variable domain (missing parts from reference TRBV5-8 and TRBJ1-1): EAGVTQSPTHLIKTRGQQATLRCSPISGHTSVYWYQQALGLGLQFLLWYDEGEERNRGNFPPRFSGRQFPNYSSELNVNALELEDSALYLCASSLPEGLLTEAFFGQGTRLTVV.

This clonotype showed up just a few times. The V and J genes are TRBV5-1 and TRBJ1-3, with D possibly TRBD1 on 5 matching bases. Trimming cost V 0 bases and J 7 bases, with 14 bases left between them. This CDR3 is 15 amino acids long. The germline V gene encodes CDR1 SGHRS and CDR2 YFSETQ. CDR3 in DNA: TGCGCCAGCAGCTTGGACCAGGGCTTTGGGAACACCATATATTTT. This encodes CASSLDQGFGNTIYF.

This clonotype was observed a handful of times. This chain links TRBV7-2 with TRBJ2-4; 8 bases are shared with TRBD1. CDR1 is SGHTA and CDR2 is FQGNSA in the germline V gene. Germline trimming cut 5 bases from V and 2 bases from J; bases unmatched to any gene: 5. The CDR3 runs 15 residues. CDR3 in DNA: TGTGCCAGCAGCCCAGGGACAGGCCCCAAAAACATTCAGTACTTC. Translation: CASSPGTGPKNIQYF.

CDR3 bases: TGTGCCAGCAGTTTTCTGGGGGGAAACACCATATATTTT. It is translated as CASSFLGGNTIYF. The chain recombines TRBV27 with TRBJ1-3; D not resolved. The CDR3 sequence is 13 residues long. Germline V gene sequence: CDR1 MNHEY, CDR2 SMNVEV (reference sequence). Trimming shortened V by 3 bases and J by 4 bases, and 7 bases separated the two germline ends.

This clonotype was detected a few times. The chain links TRBV5-1 to TRBJ2-4; D is possibly TRBD2 (5 bases). V was pared by 0 bases and J by 2 bases, with 6 bases between. The CDR3 spans 14 residues. Per germline, CDR1 SGHRS and CDR2 YFSETQ. The CDR3: CASSLGETKNIQYF. CDR3 nucleotide sequence: TGCGCCAGCAGCTTGGGGGAGACCAAAAACATTCAGTACTTC.

The V gene is TRBV5-4, the J gene TRBJ1-2; D is unclear. Looked up from germline, CDR1 is SGHNT and CDR2 is YYREEE (reference sequence). Trimming stripped 4 bases from V and 3 bases from J, with 10 bases between. The CDR3 loop spans 13 amino acids. In DNA form, the CDR3 reads TGTGCCAGCAGCCTGACGCTGGACTATGGCTACACCTTC. This codes for CASSLTLDYGYTF.

CDR3 coding DNA: TGCGCCAGCAGCCAAGATTGGATAATACAAGAGACCCAGTACTTC. It encodes CASSQDWIIQETQYF. This chain links TRBV4-1 with TRBJ2-5; D gene ambiguous. Germline V CDR1 and CDR2: MGHRA, YSYEKL. Trimming stripped 0 bases from V and 2 bases from J, with 10 bases between. CDR3 length: 15 residues.

Note on this clonotype: Lacking the conserved final phenylalanine or tryptophan, this CDR3 likely reflects a read error. CDR3 amino acids: CASSSTFGGKPQHL. The CDR3 DNA is TGTGCCAGCAGCTCCACGTTCGGAGGGAAGCCCCAGCATCTT. The chain uses TRBV6-2 or TRBV6-3 and TRBJ1-5; D unclear. The V end was cut by 6 bases, the J end by 8 bases, with 17 bases between. The CDR3 loop spans 14 amino acids. Germline values: CDR1 MNHEY, CDR2 SVGEGT.

The chain carries TRBV3-1 and TRBJ2-2, with D perhaps TRBD1 (6 bases). Trimming shortened V by 3 bases and J by 6 bases, and 17 bases separated the two germline ends. Looked up from germline, CDR1 is LGHDT and CDR2 is YNNKEL (reference sequence). There are 16 residues in the CDR3. The CDR3, as DNA: TGTGCCAGCAGCCAGTGGGCAGGGGCTAAAGCCGGGGAGCTGTTTTTT. It translates to CASSQWAGAKAGELFF.

The chain couples TRBV12-3 or TRBV12-4 to TRBJ1-6; tentatively, D is TRBD1 (6 bases). V was pared by 5 bases and J by 7 bases, with 12 bases between. The CDR3 runs 14 residues. CDR3 loop: CASSPQGFNSPLHF. The CDR3, as DNA: TGTGCCAGCAGTCCACAGGGTTTCAATTCACCCCTCCACTTT.

This clonotype has just a few counts. The chain links TRBV7-9 to TRBJ2-3; D remains unclear. The length of the CDR3 is 13 residues. Germline lookup yields CDR1 SEHNR and CDR2 FQNEAQ (reference sequence). The ends were cut back, 5 bases at V and 3 bases at J, with 9 bases in the middle. CDR3 bases: TGTGCCAGCAGCCCAATTGGGACAGATACGCAGTATTTT. Translated: CASSPIGTDTQYF.

CDR3 DNA sequence: TGTGCCAGCAGCCTACCAGGGGGTAACTACGAGCAGTACTTC. Translation: CASSLPGGNYEQYF. The chain joins TRBV7-8 to TRBJ2-7; 7 bases agree with TRBD1. The germline V gene has CDR1 SGHVS and CDR2 FQNEAQ. The CDR3 has 14 amino acids. V lost 5 bases and J lost 3; bases outside the gene matches: 7.

This rearrangement joins TRBV2 to TRBJ2-3, with D possibly matching TRBD2 (6 bases). CDR1 and CDR2 (germline): SNHLY, FYNNEI. This CDR3 spans 17 amino acids. The V end lost 2 bases, the J end lost 4 bases, and 19 bases lay between the germline ends. CDR3 nucleotides: TGTGCCAGCAGTGAACCCGATTTGGTAGCGGTGGCAGATACGCAGTATTTT. Translating it yields CASSEPDLVAVADTQYF.

This sequence joins TRBV20-1 and TRBJ1-2; TRBD1 matches at 7 bases. CDR3 length equals 16 residues. Looked up from germline, CDR1 is DFQATT and CDR2 is SNEGSKA (reference sequence). V lost 6 bases, J lost 4 bases, and 17 bases stayed unmatched. The chain's CDR3 is CSAQRGGRGAGYGYTF. The CDR3 region has the DNA TGCAGTGCCCAGAGAGGGGGCAGGGGCGCTGGCTATGGCTACACCTTC.